This entry lists 30 T cell receptor beta chains sequenced from one sample in a study of CD8 T cells in ankylosing spondylitis. TCRdb processed the 5' RACE reads anew with MiXCR; each CDR3 protein has one entry. Here the sample spans about 36,000 distinct CDR3 sequences, 6% being singletons. The material sequenced was blood, either unsorted or a sorted T cell fraction (not recorded which). These receptors came from a male donor with ankylosing spondylitis or in good health (not recorded which).

This clonotype has a count of ten or more. V is TRBV12-3 or TRBV12-4 and J is TRBJ2-7; maybe TRBD2 (5 bases). This CDR3 contains 15 residues. V lost 5 bases and J lost 0, with 14 bases in between. CDR3 bases: TGTGCCAGCAGTCGATCGGGGTCCAGCTCCTACGAGCAGTACTTC. Residues: CASSRSGSSSYEQYF.

This clonotype was counted ten times or more. The V and J genes are TRBV19 and TRBJ1-5; D unresolved. The CDR3 loop spans 14 amino acids. The germline gives CDR1 LNHDA, CDR2 SQIVND (reference sequence). Trimming took off 7 bases at V and 0 bases at J, with 10 bases between the two ends. The CDR3: CASTPDRSNQPQHF. Written as DNA, the CDR3 is TGTGCCAGTACCCCCGACCGTAGCAATCAGCCCCAGCATTTT.

This clonotype came up many times. This sequence joins TRBV20-1 and TRBJ2-2; tentative D call: TRBD2 (6 bases). This CDR3 is 14 amino acids long. V lost 2 bases and J lost 3, with 10 bases in between. Germline V gene lookup returns CDR1 DFQATT and CDR2 SNEGSKA (reference sequence). CDR3 nucleotides: TGCAGTGCTAGATACGGGGGAGACACCGGGGAGCTGTTTTTT. Translating gives CSARYGGDTGELFF.

This clonotype was seen ten or more times. The rearrangement links TRBV11-1 to TRBJ2-1, with 8 bases identical to TRBD2. The trim removed 3 bases at V and 0 bases at J, leaving 16 bases unmatched. Germline V gives CDR1 SGHAT, CDR2 FQDESV (reference sequence). The CDR3 has 20 amino acids. CDR3 nucleotide sequence: TGTGCCAGCAGCTTTCCCCGGGAGGGAGGTAGCGAGATCTCCTACAATGAGCAGTTCTTC. Its protein product is CASSFPREGGSEISYNEQFF.

This clonotype was recorded at least ten times. J is TRBJ2-5 and V is TRBV7-2; TRBD1 aligns across 10 bases. Germline V gene data show CDR1 as SGHTA and CDR2 as FQGNSA. After removal of 2 bases from V and 1 base from J, the junction contained 7 bases not matched to a gene. The CDR3 runs 17 residues. The CDR3 nucleotides read TGTGCCAGCAGCTTAATCGCGACAGGGGGCATCCAAGAGACCCAGTACTTC. Translation: CASSLIATGGIQETQYF.

This clonotype was seen at least ten times. CDR3 nucleotides: TGTGCCAGCAGTACAGTAGCGGAAGTGGGCTCCTACGAGCAGTACTTC. Translation gives CASSTVAEVGSYEQYF. The chain combines TRBV27 with TRBJ2-7, with a possible D match to TRBD2 (6 bases). CDR1 and CDR2 from the germline V gene are MNHEY and SMNVEV (reference sequence). Trimming took 5 bases from V and 0 from J, leaving 17 bases between them. The CDR3 runs 16 residues.

This clonotype was seen many times. The chain couples TRBV6-1 to TRBJ2-7; D perhaps matches TRBD2 (6 bases). V was cut by 6 bases and J by 2 bases, with 20 bases left in between. The CDR3 is 16 residues long. The germline V gene has CDR1 MNHNS and CDR2 SASEGT. CDR3 protein: CASSPGLTGGAYEQYF. The CDR3 coding sequence is TGTGCCAGCAGCCCCGGACTAACCGGTGGAGCCTACGAGCAGTACTTC.

This clonotype was recorded many times. The chain couples TRBV2 to TRBJ2-6; possible D gene TRBD1, 6 bases. Germline CDR1 and CDR2: SNHLY and FYNNEI. The CDR3 runs to 14 residues. The V gene lost 9 bases and the J gene lost 0 bases, with 9 bases spanning the gap. The CDR3 sequence: CARDRRSGANVLTF. CDR3 sequence (DNA): TGTGCCAGGGACAGACGCTCTGGGGCCAACGTCCTGACTTTC.

This clonotype was found many times. The V call is TRBV29-1, the J call TRBJ2-3; 8 nucleotides agree with TRBD1. Looked up from germline, CDR1 is SQVTM and CDR2 is ANQGSEA. There are 14 residues in the CDR3. V trimming: 8 bases; J trimming: 4 bases; junction bases outside the gene matches: 11. The CDR3 DNA is TGCAGCATAGGACAGGGAAGTGGCGCAGATACGCAGTATTTT. Protein sequence: CSIGQGSGADTQYF.

This clonotype came up many times. The chain combines TRBV28 with TRBJ2-2; D not resolved. Germline loops: CDR1 MDHEN, CDR2 SYDVKM. V shed 8 bases and J shed 2 bases, with 15 bases lying between them. There are 15 residues in the CDR3. The CDR3 nucleotides are TGTGCCAGCGACGGGCGGCAGATAAACACCGGGGAGCTGTTTTTT. Translating gives CASDGRQINTGELFF. The full variable domain, in which reference TRBV28 and TRBJ2-2 provide the parts outside the CDR3, is DVKVTQSSRYLVKRTGEKVFLECVQDMDHENMFWYRQDPGLGLRLIYFSYDVKMKEKGDIPEGYSVSREKKERFSLILESASTNQTSMYLCASDGRQINTGELFFGEGSRLTVL.

This clonotype occurred many times. The V call is TRBV3-1, the J call TRBJ2-1; D is uncertain. The germline gives CDR1 LGHDT, CDR2 YNNKEL (reference sequence). This CDR3 spans 14 amino acids. Deletions cut 0 bases from V and 6 bases from J, with 9 bases between. The CDR3 protein is CASSQDLPSNEQFF. Here the CDR3 DNA reads TGTGCCAGCAGCCAAGATCTGCCTAGCAATGAGCAGTTCTTC.

This clonotype appeared a single time. A read error may explain this, as a much larger clone is one base away. The V call is TRBV18, the J call TRBJ2-1, with D possibly TRBD2 on 5 matching bases. Germline-derived CDR1 and CDR2 are KGHSH and LQKENI. CDR3 size: 13 residues. CDR3 in DNA: TGTGCCCGCTCACCAACCGGGAAGGATGAGCAGTTCTTC. Residues: CARSPTGKDEQFF.

The J gene is TRBJ2-3, the V gene TRBV20-1, with D perhaps TRBD1 (5 bases). From germline, CDR1 is DFQATT and CDR2 SNEGSKA (reference sequence). Trimming took off 6 bases at V and 2 bases at J, with 12 bases between the two ends. The CDR3 is 13 amino acids. The CDR3 sequence is CSASDRYTDTQYF. CDR3 DNA sequence: TGCAGTGCATCCGACAGATACACAGATACGCAGTATTTT.

This clonotype was seen repeatedly, ten times or more. The chain uses TRBV5-1 and TRBJ2-2; TRBD1 or TRBD2 may be the D gene (6 bases each). This CDR3 comprises 15 residues. Germline loops: CDR1 SGHRS, CDR2 YFSETQ. With 5 bases removed from V and 0 bases from J, the gap between germline ends came to 11 bases. CDR3 in amino acids: CASRSGAANTGELFF. In DNA form, the CDR3 reads TGCGCCAGCAGATCGGGGGCAGCGAACACCGGGGAGCTGTTTTTT.

This clonotype was picked up many times. The CDR3 DNA reads TGTGCCAGCGGGAGACCCCGATCGAACACCGGGGAGCTGTTTTTT. Translating gives CASGRPRSNTGELFF. This sequence joins TRBV27 and TRBJ2-2, with D possibly TRBD2 on 5 matching bases. The CDR3 length is 15 residues. Looked up from germline, CDR1 is MNHEY and CDR2 is SMNVEV (reference sequence). V lost 8 bases, J lost 0 bases, and 13 bases lay in between.

This clonotype has a count of ten or more. This rearrangement joins TRBV2 to TRBJ2-2; 9 positions agree with TRBD1. The CDR3 loop spans 14 amino acids. After removal of 10 bases from V and 2 bases from J, the junction contained 5 bases not matched to a gene. Germline CDR1 is SNHLY and CDR2 is FYNNEI. CDR3 nucleotides: TGTGCCACAGACAGGGGGGCCAACACCGGGGAGCTGTTTTTT. Protein: CATDRGANTGELFF. Using reference TRBV2 and TRBJ2-2 for the parts outside the CDR3, the full variable domain is EPEVTQTPSHQVTQMGQEVILRCVPISNHLYFYWYRQILGQKVEFLVSFYNNEISEKSEIFDDQFSVERPDGSNFTLKIRSTKLEDSAMYFCATDRGANTGELFFGEGSRLTVL.

This clonotype was seen many times. The chain combines TRBV11-2 with TRBJ1-4; D gene uncertain. The CDR3 sequence is 12 residues long. V was shortened by 0 bases and J by 10 bases, with 6 bases between the two germline ends. Germline-derived CDR1 and CDR2 are SGHAT and FQNNGV. CDR3 amino acids: CASSLDYGKLFF. The CDR3 DNA reads TGTGCCAGCAGCTTAGACTACGGAAAACTGTTTTTT.

This clonotype was picked up many times. CDR3 region: CASSPRWDRETDTQYF. CDR3 DNA: TGTGCCAGCAGCCCGAGGTGGGACAGGGAGACAGATACGCAGTATTTT. The rearrangement joins TRBV9 to TRBJ2-3, with TRBD1 matching 9 bases. In germline, CDR1 is SGDLS, CDR2 YYNGEE. After removal of 4 bases from V and 3 bases from J, the junction contained 9 bases not matched to a gene. CDR3 length: 16 amino acids.

This clonotype showed up many times. The rearrangement links TRBV18 to TRBJ2-1, with TRBD2 as a possible D gene (6 bases). The CDR3 is made up of 15 amino acids. From germline, CDR1 is KGHSH and CDR2 LQKENI. V was trimmed by 0 bases and J by 4 bases, leaving 10 bases between them. The CDR3, as DNA: TGTGCCAGCTCACCACCGGAGGGACTTTACAATGAGCAGTTCTTC. It is translated as CASSPPEGLYNEQFF.

This clonotype was counted many times. The chain employs TRBV23-1 and TRBJ2-7; D unclear. TRBV23-1 is flagged as an ORF with uncertain function. V was clipped by 0 bases and J by 2 bases, with 8 bases between them. This CDR3 is built from 14 residues. The CDR3 region is CASSQSSRPYEQYF. CDR3 in DNA: TGCGCCAGCAGTCAATCGTCCAGGCCCTACGAGCAGTACTTC.

This clonotype was seen at least ten times. The genes are TRBV10-3 and TRBJ1-1; D gene ambiguous. CDR3 length: 14 residues. V dropped 2 bases and J dropped 0 bases, with 7 bases sitting between them. From germline, CDR1 is ENHRY and CDR2 SYGVKD. The CDR3: CAISERALNTEAFF. The CDR3 nucleotides read TGTGCCATCAGTGAGAGGGCCTTGAACACTGAAGCTTTCTTT.

This clonotype has ten or more counts. The CDR3 sequence: CASSLALSNEQFF. CDR3 DNA: TGTGCCAGCAGCTTAGCGCTGTCCAATGAGCAGTTCTTC. J is TRBJ2-1 and V is TRBV7-9; the D is unclear. Between the trimmed V and J ends, which lost 0 bases and 6 bases, there was a span of 6 bases. This CDR3 has 13 amino acids. Germline-derived CDR1 and CDR2 are SEHNR and FQNEAQ (reference sequence).

Many counts were recorded for this clonotype. The V call is TRBV5-7, the J call TRBJ2-5; possibly TRBD2 for D (5 bases). TRBV5-7 carries the ORF label, with uncertain function. The CDR3 extends over 11 amino acids. V was shortened by 4 bases and J by 9 bases, with 10 bases between the two germline ends. CDR3 nucleotide sequence: TGTGCCAGCAGCATCTACGGGGCCCAGTACTTC. Its protein product is CASSIYGAQYF.

The genes are TRBV7-2 and TRBJ1-1; TRBD1 agrees at 8 bases. The germline gives CDR1 SGHTA, CDR2 FQGNSA. The CDR3 has 14 residues. J was trimmed by 4 bases and V by 5 bases; bases with no gene match: 6. The CDR3 loop reads CASSLRQGSTEAFF. CDR3 DNA: TGTGCCAGCAGCCTTCGACAGGGGAGCACTGAAGCTTTCTTT.

The table lists this clonotype with many counts. The rearrangement uses TRBV4-3 and TRBJ2-3; no reliable D call. This CDR3 has 18 amino acids. Germline assignment: CDR1 LGHNA and CDR2 YSLEER. Trimming pared 1 base from V and 3 bases from J, leaving 20 bases between. For the CDR3, the DNA is TGCGCCAGCAGCCAAGCCTCCGAACTCCAGTATGGAACAGATACGCAGTATTTT. This gives the protein CASSQASELQYGTDTQYF.

The chain employs TRBV7-2 and TRBJ2-1, with 9 bases that match TRBD2. CDR1 is SGHTA and CDR2 is FQGNSA in the germline V gene. After removal of 1 base from V and 2 bases from J, the junction contained 0 bases not matched to a gene. The CDR3 consists of 15 residues. The CDR3 loop reads CASSLGGGAYNEQFF. The CDR3 bases are TGTGCCAGCAGCTTAGGCGGGGGGGCCTACAATGAGCAGTTCTTC.

This clonotype has at least ten counts. V usage is TRBV3-1 and J usage is TRBJ1-1; the D gene is possibly TRBD1 (5 bases). Germline assignment: CDR1 LGHDT and CDR2 YNNKEL (reference sequence). Trimming stripped 3 bases from V and 6 bases from J, with 14 bases between. The CDR3 spans 14 residues. CDR3 coding DNA: TGTGCCAGCAGCCACGGAGGGGTAGGGTCTGAAGCTTTCTTT. Encoded protein: CASSHGGVGSEAFF.

Ten or more counts support this clonotype. This chain joins TRBV7-3 and TRBJ2-7, with TRBD1 matching 10 bases. The germline V gene has CDR1 SGHTA and CDR2 FQGTGA. CDR3 length: 15 amino acids. After removal of 5 bases from V and 5 bases from J, the junction contained 9 bases not matched to a gene. The DNA of the CDR3 is TGTGCCAGCAGCGTGTCCGGGACAGGGGTACACGAGCAGTACTTC. Translating gives CASSVSGTGVHEQYF.

This clonotype has ten or more counts. V and J are TRBV4-1 and TRBJ2-5; TRBD2 aligns across 9 bases. There are 15 residues in the CDR3. Germline CDR1 reads MGHRA; CDR2 reads YSYEKL. V lost 1 base, J lost 5 bases, and 5 bases stayed unmatched. CDR3 in DNA: TGCGCCAGCAGCCAAGTGGCTAGCGGGATCGAGACCCAGTACTTC. Translation gives CASSQVASGIETQYF.

This clonotype occurred many times. The genes are TRBV21-1 and TRBJ2-7; no DNA check was done on the table's D call, TRBD1. TRBV21-1 is a known pseudogene. This CDR3 is built from 11 residues. The CDR3 bases are TGTGCCAGCAGCAGCCCGGACGAGCAGTACTTC. It yields the protein CASSSPDEQYF.